The rows below give T cell receptor beta chains drawn from one sample of a study of shared clonotypes between healthy human individuals. Sequencing was performed with immunoSEQ multiplex PCR; in TCRdb, only in-frame clones are kept and a portion is missing. The data contain about 1.1 million clones, 75% to 85% of them singletons. The specimen was memory CD4+ T cells from PBMCs. The receptors were gathered from a man between 18 and 35 years old in good health. Some clones in this sample may be carry-over from other donors' samples. CDR3s include the opening cysteine and the closing phenylalanine or tryptophan. The order of the fields is D gene, clone size, J gene, V gene, CDR3 protein, CDR3 DNA. D genes are given only for firm matches. The listing skips clone size in some rows; elsewhere it reads once, few, many or a size class.

d_call: .; clone_size: .; j_call: TRBJ2-5; v_call: TRBV7-3; cdr3_aa: CASSSTNRQGSETQYF; cdr3_nt: TGTGCCAGCAGCTCCACAAATCGACAAGGGTCAGAGACCCAGTACTTC
d_call: TRBD2; clone_size: .; j_call: TRBJ2-3; v_call: TRBV6-1; cdr3_aa: CASSEASAGRGDTQYF; cdr3_nt: TGTGCCAGCAGTGAAGCGTCGGCGGGGAGGGGAGATACGCAGTATTTT
d_call: .; clone_size: .; j_call: TRBJ2-5; v_call: TRBV9; cdr3_aa: CASSGGPASTGGAQYF; cdr3_nt: TGTGCCAGCAGCGGAGGCCCGGCTTCAACGGGTGGGGCCCAGTACTTC
d_call: .; clone_size: .; j_call: TRBJ2-4; v_call: TRBV5-3; cdr3_aa: CARSFHLKNIQYF; cdr3_nt: TGTGCCAGAAGCTTCCACCTCAAAAACATTCAGTACTTC
d_call: TRBD2; clone_size: .; j_call: TRBJ2-3; v_call: TRBV19; cdr3_aa: CASRLAGGSTDTQYF; cdr3_nt: TGTGCCAGCCGACTAGCGGGAGGGAGCACAGATACGCAGTATTTT
d_call: TRBD1; clone_size: .; j_call: TRBJ1-2; v_call: TRBV9; cdr3_aa: CASTSRDRVSYGYTF; cdr3_nt: TGTGCCAGCACCTCCCGGGACAGGGTTTCCTATGGCTACACCTTC
d_call: TRBD1; clone_size: .; j_call: TRBJ1-5; v_call: TRBV28; cdr3_aa: CASRSLGGDRGNQPQHF; cdr3_nt: TGTGCCAGCAGGAGCCTTGGCGGGGACAGGGGGAATCAGCCCCAGCATTTT
d_call: TRBD2; clone_size: .; j_call: TRBJ2-3; v_call: TRBV5-8; cdr3_aa: CASSKGLAGITDTQYF; cdr3_nt: TGTGCCAGCAGCAAGGGACTAGCGGGTATAACAGATACGCAGTATTTT
d_call: .; clone_size: .; j_call: TRBJ1-3; v_call: TRBV28; cdr3_aa: CASSLGTGNTIYF; cdr3_nt: TGTGCCAGCAGTTTGGGAACTGGAAACACCATATATTTT
d_call: .; clone_size: .; j_call: TRBJ2-6; v_call: TRBV30; cdr3_aa: CASTQIAGPNVLTF; cdr3_nt: TGTGCCAGCACCCAAATTGCCGGCCCCAACGTCCTGACTTTC
d_call: TRBD2; clone_size: .; j_call: TRBJ2-3; v_call: TRBV2; cdr3_aa: CASSEGLALSTDTQYF; cdr3_nt: TGTGCCAGCAGTGAGGGACTAGCTTTGAGCACAGATACGCAGTATTTT
d_call: .; clone_size: once; j_call: TRBJ2-3; v_call: TRBV7-2; cdr3_aa: CASSLSGAPGTDTQYF; cdr3_nt: TGTGCCAGCAGCCTATCGGGTGCTCCGGGCACAGATACGCAGTATTTT
d_call: .; clone_size: .; j_call: TRBJ2-1; v_call: TRBV7-2; cdr3_aa: CASSLWGSLPYNEQFF; cdr3_nt: TGTGCCAGCAGCTTATGGGGTAGCCTCCCTTACAATGAGCAGTTCTTC
d_call: .; clone_size: few; j_call: TRBJ1-2; v_call: TRBV15; cdr3_aa: CATSRGSNYGYTF; cdr3_nt: TGTGCCACCAGCAGAGGCTCGAACTATGGCTACACCTTC
d_call: .; clone_size: once; j_call: TRBJ2-6; v_call: TRBV15; cdr3_aa: CATSRDSPGANVLTF; cdr3_nt: TGTGCCACCAGCAGAGACTCTCCTGGGGCCAACGTCCTGACTTTC
d_call: .; clone_size: .; j_call: TRBJ1-1; v_call: TRBV20-1; cdr3_aa: CRVSGNTEAFF; cdr3_nt: TGCAGGGTCAGTGGTAACACTGAAGCTTTCTTT
d_call: .; clone_size: .; j_call: TRBJ1-4; v_call: TRBV7-2; cdr3_aa: CASSLGGYNEKLFF; cdr3_nt: TGTGCCAGCAGCTTAGGGGGGTATAATGAAAAACTGTTTTTT
d_call: TRBD1; clone_size: .; j_call: TRBJ1-1; v_call: TRBV29-1; cdr3_aa: CSGRQGWGMNTEAFF; cdr3_nt: TGCAGCGGCCGACAGGGGTGGGGGATGAACACTGAAGCTTTCTTT
d_call: TRBD2; clone_size: once; j_call: TRBJ2-5; v_call: TRBV9; cdr3_aa: CASSSGLATPTQYF; cdr3_nt: TGTGCCAGCAGCTCAGGACTAGCGACCCCGACCCAGTACTTC
d_call: TRBD1; clone_size: .; j_call: TRBJ2-7; v_call: TRBV2; cdr3_aa: CASSVDRGSYEQYF; cdr3_nt: TGTGCCAGCAGTGTTGACAGGGGTTCCTACGAGCAGTACTTC
d_call: .; clone_size: .; j_call: TRBJ1-5; v_call: TRBV1; cdr3_aa: CTSSRVGRGLGSNQPQHF; cdr3_nt: TGCACCAGCAGCCGAGTGGGCAGGGGGCTCGGTAGCAATCAGCCCCAGCATTTT
d_call: .; clone_size: .; j_call: TRBJ2-1; v_call: TRBV1; cdr3_aa: CTSSQVHLGTGSKSYNEQFF; cdr3_nt: TGCACCAGCAGCCAAGTCCACCTCGGGACAGGGAGTAAGTCCTACAATGAGCAGTTCTTC
d_call: TRBD2; clone_size: .; j_call: TRBJ2-1; v_call: TRBV5-8; cdr3_aa: CASNRGGNEQFF; cdr3_nt: TGTGCCAGCAATCGGGGGGGTAATGAGCAGTTCTTC
d_call: .; clone_size: .; j_call: TRBJ2-2; v_call: TRBV2; cdr3_aa: CASSLSRTDTGELFF; cdr3_nt: TGTGCCAGCAGCCTCTCAAGGACAGATACCGGGGAGCTGTTTTTT
d_call: .; clone_size: few; j_call: TRBJ1-1; v_call: TRBV2; cdr3_aa: CASSVTFLGAEAFF; cdr3_nt: TGTGCCAGCAGTGTGACCTTCCTAGGGGCTGAAGCTTTCTTT
d_call: .; clone_size: few; j_call: TRBJ1-5; v_call: TRBV30; cdr3_aa: CAFPGIDRFAQPQHF; cdr3_nt: TGTGCCTTCCCTGGGATAGACAGGTTCGCTCAGCCCCAGCATTTT
d_call: TRBD1; clone_size: .; j_call: TRBJ2-4; v_call: TRBV11-3; cdr3_aa: CASSYRGENIQYF; cdr3_nt: TGTGCCAGCAGCTACAGGGGAGAAAACATTCAGTACTTC
d_call: TRBD1; clone_size: .; j_call: TRBJ2-7; v_call: TRBV9; cdr3_aa: CASSGGTGTGYEQYF; cdr3_nt: TGTGCCAGCAGCGGGGGGACAGGGACCGGATACGAGCAGTACTTC
d_call: .; clone_size: .; j_call: TRBJ1-5; v_call: TRBV21-1; cdr3_aa: CASGGPENQPQHF; cdr3_nt: TGTGCCAGCGGGGGCCCCGAGAATCAGCCCCAGCATTTT
d_call: TRBD1; clone_size: .; j_call: TRBJ2-7; v_call: TRBV28; cdr3_aa: CASSFPDRGEQYF; cdr3_nt: TGTGCCAGCAGTTTCCCGGACAGGGGCGAGCAGTACTTC
d_call: .; clone_size: few; j_call: TRBJ1-1; v_call: TRBV7-8; cdr3_aa: CASSLGRGAFTEAFF; cdr3_nt: TGTGCCAGCAGCTTAGGTCGGGGGGCTTTTACTGAAGCTTTCTTT
d_call: TRBD1; clone_size: .; j_call: TRBJ2-3; v_call: TRBV19; cdr3_aa: CASSIQGQPADTQYF; cdr3_nt: TGTGCCAGTAGTATCCAGGGACAGCCGGCTGATACGCAGTATTTT
d_call: .; clone_size: .; j_call: TRBJ1-2; v_call: TRBV7-2; cdr3_aa: CASSPRSRGGYTF; cdr3_nt: TGTGCCAGCAGCCCGCGATCAAGGGGTGGCTACACCTTC
d_call: .; clone_size: .; j_call: TRBJ2-2; v_call: TRBV11-3; cdr3_aa: CASSITSGGELFF; cdr3_nt: TGTGCCAGCAGCATAACCAGCGGCGGGGAGCTGTTTTTT
d_call: TRBD1; clone_size: .; j_call: TRBJ1-1; v_call: TRBV18; cdr3_aa: CASSPPGTAMNTEAFF; cdr3_nt: TGTGCCAGCTCACCCCCCGGGACAGCGATGAACACTGAAGCTTTCTTT
d_call: .; clone_size: few; j_call: TRBJ2-7; v_call: TRBV6-5; cdr3_aa: CASSSDKRRLFEQYF; cdr3_nt: TGTGCCAGCAGCTCTGACAAACGACGCCTTTTCGAGCAGTACTTC
d_call: .; clone_size: .; j_call: TRBJ2-3; v_call: TRBV4-1; cdr3_aa: CASSQDRTGGAQYF; cdr3_nt: TGCGCCAGCAGCCAAGATAGGACCGGGGGTGCGCAGTATTTT